This T cell receptor beta chain was obtained from a study of blood T cell repertoires in COVID-19. Overall study: Samples taken during acute and convalescent COVID-19 were collected in the United States, Italy and Spain. T cells, B-cell-depleted T cells, or PBMCs supplied cDNA or gDNA.

Original processing notes: Estimated nucleated cell counts came from reference gene primer amplification. Profiled with immunoSEQ multiplex PCR; TCRdb holds only in-frame clones, not every one. V, J and clone size reflect that table, while D and trimming were determined from the DNA. Found here are almost 400,000 clones, around 89% of them singletons; the top ten hold approximately 1%. The CDR3 sequence is 15 residues long. After removal of 7 bases from V and 4 bases from J, the junction contained 9 bases not matched to a gene. The germline V gene has CDR1 SGHRS and CDR2 YFSETQ. Participants reported their clinical history, and cohort assignment relied on those reports.

The TCR was taken from a woman in her 30s with acute COVID-19. Material for sequencing was PBMCs or T cells enriched from blood (not recorded which). The chain uses TRBV5-1 and TRBJ2-5; 11 bases match TRBD2. CDR3 sequence: CASAYSGGDGETQYF. CDR3 DNA sequence: TGCGCCAGCGCATATAGCGGGGGGGATGGAGAGACCCAGTACTTC.